This TCR beta chain was captured by sequencing in a study of vaccination and CD4 T cells after COVID-19. Overall study: Each participant underwent a two-dose regimen of either the BNT162b2 or the mRNA-1273 vaccine. Each control culture was treated with a CEFX pool, an HIV-1 Nef pool, or no peptide. Study observations and caveats: Although the median of SARS-CoV-2-reactive clonotypes rose from about 22 to 38, the change was not significant.

Trimming cost V 0 bases and J 2 bases; bases outside gene matches: 4. This CDR3 is 15 amino acids long. Germline V gene lookup returns CDR1 DFQATT and CDR2 SNEGSKA (reference sequence). The Oncomine TCR Beta short-read assay was what sequenced the DNA obtained from cultured CD4+ T cells. Each CDR3 protein is one row after TCRdb ran MiXCR on the PCR reads. The table shows tens of thousands of distinct CDR3 sequences, with around half occurring only once. This clonotype was seen only a few times. Its antigen is unidentified. Indicated treatment: roughly 10-day PBMC culture with coronavirus spike peptide pools or control peptides (ViraFEST assay).

V gene TRBV20-1 combines with J gene TRBJ2-3; 8 bases are a match to TRBD2. The sample comprised CD4+ T cells from blood, cultured in vitro. The TCR was taken from a human donor who had recovered from COVID-19. CDR3 residues: CSARDTSGITDTQYF. The CDR3 coding sequence is TGCAGTGCTAGAGATACTAGCGGAATCACAGATACGCAGTATTTT.